One sample yielded the 25 T cell receptor beta chains listed below, sequenced in a study of shared clonotypes between healthy human individuals. The repertoire was sequenced with immunoSEQ multiplex PCR; TCRdb's copy has only in-frame clones and lacks some. Among 2 million to 2.5 million clones listed, around 95% were seen once. Sequenced material: naive CD4+ T cells sorted from blood. Sample subset: CD45RA+ positively selected. Receptor source: a man between 18 and 35 years old in good health.

The chain joins TRBV6-1 to TRBJ1-2, with D uncertain. CDR3 size: 12 residues. Trimming shortened V by 4 bases and J by 8 bases, and 11 bases separated the two germline ends. Germline CDR1 is MNHNS and CDR2 is SASEGT. CDR3 sequence: CASSGRVEGYTF. CDR3 bases: TGTGCCAGCAGTGGTAGGGTCGAGGGCTACACCTTC.

The rearrangement uses TRBV19 and TRBJ2-1; D might be TRBD1 (5 bases). CDR3 length: 17 amino acids. V dropped 6 bases and J dropped 2 bases, with 20 bases sitting between them. CDR1 and CDR2 from the germline V gene are LNHDA and SQIVND (reference sequence). Written as DNA, the CDR3 is TGTGCCAGTAGGGAGAGCAGGGCTAGGGGTGCCTACAATGAGCAGTTCTTC. This sequence encodes CASRESRARGAYNEQFF.

The chain combines TRBV6-5 with TRBJ1-2; TRBD1 aligns across 12 bases. The CDR3 is 15 amino acids. V dropped 8 bases and J dropped 2; count of bases not matched to a gene: 6. Germline CDR1 is MNHEY and CDR2 is SVGAGI. The CDR3 loop is CASLGQGANNYGYTF. The CDR3 bases are TGTGCCAGCCTGGGACAGGGGGCCAACAACTATGGCTACACCTTC.

V usage is TRBV30 and J usage is TRBJ1-2; D not certain. Deletions cut 1 base from V and 0 bases from J, with 18 bases between. Germline lookup yields CDR1 GTSNPN and CDR2 SVGIG (reference sequence). The CDR3 covers 17 residues. The CDR3, as DNA: TGTGCCTGGAGTGCGGGCGGCAGCGATATAACTAACTATGGCTACACCTTC. It translates to CAWSAGGSDITNYGYTF.

The chain combines TRBV6-5 with TRBJ1-5; no reliable D call. Per the germline V gene, CDR1 is MNHEY and CDR2 is SVGAGI. V shed 0 bases and J shed 5 bases, with 5 bases lying between them. The CDR3 has 13 amino acids. In nucleotides, the CDR3 is TGTGCCAGCAGTTACTCCCCGGATCAGCCCCAGCATTTT. This gives the protein CASSYSPDQPQHF.

The chain links TRBV7-9 to TRBJ2-1; D gene ambiguous. This CDR3 is 16 amino acids long. V shed 5 bases and J shed 3 bases, with 17 bases lying between them. The germline V gene encodes CDR1 SEHNR and CDR2 FQNEAQ (reference sequence). Written as DNA, the CDR3 is TGTGCCAGCAGCAGGTCGACTGGGCGCGACTACAATGAGCAGTTCTTC. Encoded protein: CASSRSTGRDYNEQFF.

This chain connects TRBV6-5 to TRBJ1-4; D call uncertain. V lost 6 bases to trimming and J lost 3 bases, with 11 bases between them. Germline V CDR1 and CDR2: MNHEY, SVGAGI. The CDR3 runs 14 residues. As DNA, the CDR3 is TGTGCCAGCAGACCCTACACAGCTAATGAAAAACTGTTTTTT. Translated, it gives CASRPYTANEKLFF.

The V call is TRBV5-1, the J call TRBJ2-7, with TRBD1 matching over 12 bases. V was clipped by 0 bases and J by 2 bases; unmatched bases: 12. Looked up from germline, CDR1 is SGHRS and CDR2 is YFSETQ. The CDR3 extends over 19 amino acids. The CDR3: CASSLARDRGPNGTYEQYF. CDR3 nucleotide sequence: TGCGCCAGCAGCTTGGCCCGGGACAGGGGGCCTAACGGGACCTACGAGCAGTACTTC.

The chain recombines TRBV2 with TRBJ1-2; the D gene is possibly TRBD1 (6 bases). CDR3 length: 15 residues. CDR1 and CDR2 (germline): SNHLY, FYNNEI. The V end was cut by 1 base, the J end by 3 bases, with 12 bases between. This CDR3 reads CASSEVMAGDYGYTF. For the CDR3, the DNA is TGTGCCAGCAGTGAAGTGATGGCAGGGGACTATGGCTACACCTTC.

CDR3 in amino acids: CASSLQQHGATGQYF. CDR3 bases: TGCGCCAGCAGCCTCCAGCAGCACGGGGCTACGGGGCAGTACTTC. The V and J genes are TRBV4-1 and TRBJ2-7; D could derive from TRBD1 or TRBD2 (5 bases each). Looked up from germline, CDR1 is MGHRA and CDR2 is YSYEKL. Between the trimmed V and J ends, which lost 4 bases and 9 bases, there was a span of 22 bases. CDR3 length: 15 amino acids.

CDR3 amino acids: CASSESGSGAEFGAFF. In DNA form, the CDR3 reads TGCGCCAGCAGTGAGTCCGGGTCTGGGGCAGAGTTTGGCGCTTTCTTT. The chain employs TRBV10-1 and TRBJ1-1, with D possibly being TRBD1 (5 bases). V gave up 0 bases and J gave up 11 bases, with 22 bases separating them. The CDR3 covers 16 residues. CDR1 and CDR2 from the germline V gene are WNHNN and SYGVQD (reference sequence).

The chain links TRBV7-2 to TRBJ2-7; D is possibly TRBD2 (5 bases). The germline gives CDR1 SGHTA, CDR2 FQGNSA. This CDR3 contains 15 residues. Trimming took 2 bases from V and 3 from J, leaving 14 bases between them. The chain's CDR3 is CASSLSGTAHYEQYF. The CDR3 DNA is TGTGCCAGCAGCTTATCGGGAACAGCCCACTACGAGCAGTACTTC.

The rearrangement links TRBV28 to TRBJ1-6; D ambiguous. The V gene's germline CDR1 is MDHEN and CDR2 SYDVKM. The CDR3 consists of 13 residues. V lost 4 bases and J lost 5, with 6 bases in between. The CDR3 nucleotides are TGTGCCAGCAGTTCTGGAGATAATTCACCCCTCCACTTT. Protein sequence: CASSSGDNSPLHF.

The genes are TRBV2 and TRBJ1-1; 8 nucleotides line up with TRBD1. CDR3 length: 13 amino acids. With 7 bases clipped from V and 11 bases from J, the junction kept 12 bases outside the gene matches. Germline values: CDR1 SNHLY, CDR2 FYNNEI. CDR3 sequence reads: CASTDTGGTTAFF. Here the CDR3 DNA reads TGTGCCAGCACCGATACAGGGGGTACCACCGCTTTCTTT. Complete variable domain (other parts from reference TRBV2 and TRBJ1-1): EPEVTQTPSHQVTQMGQEVILRCVPISNHLYFYWYRQILGQKVEFLVSFYNNEISEKSEIFDDQFSVERPDGSNFTLKIRSTKLEDSAMYFCASTDTGGTTAFFGQGTRLTVV.

The chain recombines TRBV2 with TRBJ2-7, with unresolved D. The germline CDR1 and CDR2 sequences are SNHLY and FYNNEI. Trimming cost V 3 bases and J 3 bases, with 6 bases left between them. The length of the CDR3 is 12 residues. CDR3 region: CASSEIVYEQYF. In DNA, the CDR3 is TGTGCCAGCAGTGAGATAGTCTACGAGCAGTACTTC.

This rearrangement joins TRBV5-4 to TRBJ2-1; D is unresolved. CDR3 length: 13 amino acids. CDR1 is SGHNT and CDR2 is YYREEE in the germline V gene (reference sequence). Trimming left V 4 bases short and J 3 bases short, with 8 bases between. The CDR3 here is CASSALDYNEQFF. The CDR3 region has the DNA TGTGCCAGCAGCGCTCTGGACTACAATGAGCAGTTCTTC.

The chain joins TRBV5-6 to TRBJ1-5, with unresolved D. V lost 5 bases and J 2 bases, leaving 14 bases between the germline ends. CDR3 length: 15 amino acids. Germline V lookup: CDR1 SGHDT, CDR2 YYEEEE. As DNA, the CDR3 is TGTGCCAGCAGTTTCCGACGGGTTGGCAATCAGCCCCAGCATTTT. It specifies CASSFRRVGNQPQHF.

The rearrangement links TRBV27 to TRBJ1-2, with TRBD1 matching 8 bases. CDR1 is MNHEY and CDR2 is SMNVEV in the germline V gene (reference sequence). The ends lost 5 bases at V and 4 bases at J; junction bases unmatched: 9. The length of the CDR3 is 15 residues. Here the CDR3 reads CASSPPGGLFYGYTF. The CDR3 DNA sequence: TGTGCCAGCAGTCCCCCAGGGGGCTTATTCTATGGCTACACCTTC.

Note on this clone: This CDR3 is also generated by other DNA sequences in the sample. This chain connects TRBV11-2 to TRBJ2-2; no reliable D call. CDR3 length: 12 residues. Germline V CDR1 and CDR2: SGHAT, FQNNGV. V was trimmed by 3 bases and J by 4 bases, leaving 3 bases between them. CDR3 in amino acids: CASSLGTGELFF. The CDR3 bases are TGTGCCAGCAGCTTGGGCACCGGGGAGCTGTTTTTT.

This rearrangement joins TRBV7-8 to TRBJ1-3; D not certain. The V end lost 5 bases, the J end lost 0 bases, and 14 bases lay between the germline ends. There are 16 residues in the CDR3. Germline lookup yields CDR1 SGHVS and CDR2 FQNEAQ. The CDR3 loop reads CASSPRGGVSGNTIYF. CDR3 nucleotides: TGTGCCAGCAGCCCCCGAGGAGGAGTCTCTGGAAACACCATATATTTT.

The V gene is TRBV5-4, the J gene TRBJ1-1; a possible D gene is TRBD1 (6 bases). Per germline, CDR1 SGHNT and CDR2 YYREEE (reference sequence). Trimming removed 4 bases at V and 1 base at J, with 14 bases between. This CDR3 region has 15 residues. Here the CDR3 DNA reads TGTGCCAGCAGCGTGCCCGGAGGGGGGAACACTGAAGCTTTCTTT. This encodes CASSVPGGGNTEAFF.

Worth noting for this clone: The junction and the germline gene differ at one end; a read error may be behind it. The gene calls are TRBV7-9 and TRBJ2-2, with a tentative D call TRBD1 (6 bases). Per the germline V gene, CDR1 is SEHNR and CDR2 is FQNEAQ (reference sequence). CDR3 length: 17 amino acids. The CDR3 is CASSLAGVFANTGELFF. CDR3 in DNA: TGTGCCAGCAGTTTAGCAGGGGTTTTCGCGAACACCGGGGAGCTGTTTTTT.

The chain carries TRBV27 and TRBJ1-6; 8 nucleotides match TRBD1. The ends lost 2 bases at V and 7 bases at J; junction bases unmatched: 7. CDR3 length: 16 amino acids. The germline CDR1 and CDR2 sequences are MNHEY and SMNVEV (reference sequence). The CDR3 region is CASSLRQGARNSPLHF. CDR3 in DNA: TGTGCCAGCAGTTTAAGGCAGGGGGCGCGGAATTCACCCCTCCACTTT.

V usage is TRBV10-1 and J usage is TRBJ2-5; D call uncertain. The CDR3 spans 15 residues. Deletions cut 0 bases from V and 5 bases from J, with 13 bases between. Per germline, CDR1 WNHNN and CDR2 SYGVQD (reference sequence). This CDR3 reads CASSESGTPRETQYF. The CDR3 DNA sequence: TGCGCCAGCAGTGAGTCCGGAACACCCAGGGAGACCCAGTACTTC.

The chain is built from TRBV5-1 and TRBJ1-1; TRBD1 matches at 11 bases. Germline V gene sequence: CDR1 SGHRS, CDR2 YFSETQ. The CDR3 has 18 residues. V lost 4 bases and J lost 0; bases outside the gene matches: 11. Here the CDR3 reads CASSPYRGTGGMNTEAFF. CDR3 in DNA: TGCGCCAGCAGCCCGTACCGTGGGACAGGGGGTATGAACACTGAAGCTTTCTTT.